This TCR beta chain was profiled in a study of OX40 agonist ivuxolimab in advanced cancers. TCRdb's copy holds only in-frame clones and misses some; the assay was immunoSEQ multiplex PCR. This sample carries more than 85,000 clones, roughly nine tenths of them seen once, and the ten largest clones take around 1.5%. Trimming pared 4 bases from V and 2 bases from J, leaving 12 bases between. The CDR3 has 14 residues. Germline V lookup: CDR1 MNHNY, CDR2 SVGAGI (reference sequence). The sample consisted of CD4+ or CD8+ T cells sorted from blood, taken in a trial of the OX40 agonist ivuxolimab. The sequence derives from an adult with an advanced solid tumor such as melanoma, head and neck, liver or kidney cancer. The chain is built from TRBV6-6 and TRBJ2-7; perhaps TRBD1 as D (6 bases). DNA of the CDR3: TGTGCCAGCAGTTTCTTACAGGGTCCCTACGAGCAGTACTTC. It is translated as CASSFLQGPYEQYF.